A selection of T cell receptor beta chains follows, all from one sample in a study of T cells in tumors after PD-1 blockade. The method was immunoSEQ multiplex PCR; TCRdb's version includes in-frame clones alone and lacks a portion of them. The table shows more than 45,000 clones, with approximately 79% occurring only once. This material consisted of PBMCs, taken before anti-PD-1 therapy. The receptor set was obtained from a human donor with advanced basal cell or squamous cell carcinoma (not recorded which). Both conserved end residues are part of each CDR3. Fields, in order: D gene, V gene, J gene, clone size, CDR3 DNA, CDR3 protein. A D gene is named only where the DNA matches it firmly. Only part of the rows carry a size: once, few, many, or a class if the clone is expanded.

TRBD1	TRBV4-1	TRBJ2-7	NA	TGCGCCAGCAGCCGGGACAGGGGTTTCTACGAGCAGTACTTC	CASSRDRGFYEQYF
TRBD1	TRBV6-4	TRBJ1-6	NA	TGTGCCAGCGGCCGCCGCAGGGACAGGAGCTCCTATAATTCACCCCTCCACTTT	CASGRRRDRSSYNSPLHF
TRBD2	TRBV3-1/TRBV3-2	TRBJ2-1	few	TGTGCCAGCAGCCACTCACTAGCGGGAGCGGGATACCAGTTCTTC	CASSHSLAGAGYQFF
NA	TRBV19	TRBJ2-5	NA	TGTGCCAGTAGTTTAGCTCAGGGTGAGACCCAGTACTTC	CASSLAQGETQYF
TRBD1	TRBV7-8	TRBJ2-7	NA	TGTGCCAGCAGCGCACCGACAGGGATCTCCTACGAGCAGTACTTC	CASSAPTGISYEQYF
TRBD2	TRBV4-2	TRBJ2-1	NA	TGTGCCAGCAGCCACCAAAAAGGGCCTAGCGGGGGCGATGAGCAGTTCTTC	CASSHQKGPSGGDEQFF
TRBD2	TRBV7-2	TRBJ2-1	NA	TGTGCCAGCAGACAGACGGGAGGGCCGTTTAATGAGCAGTTCTTC	CASRQTGGPFNEQFF
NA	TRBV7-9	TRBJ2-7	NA	TGTGCCTCACAGTTTTCGGGGGCCGAGCAGTACTTC	CASQFSGAEQYF
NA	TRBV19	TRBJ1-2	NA	TGTGCCAGTAGTCCACCGGGGGGGGCGCTTAGTGGCTACACCTTC	CASSPPGGALSGYTF
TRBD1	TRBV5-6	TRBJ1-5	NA	TGTGCCAGCAGCTGGACAGGGTCGGGCAATCAGCCCCAGCATTTT	CASSWTGSGNQPQHF
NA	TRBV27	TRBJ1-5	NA	TGTGCCAGCAGTCGAACAGGGACTCAGCCCCAGCATTTT	CASSRTGTQPQHF
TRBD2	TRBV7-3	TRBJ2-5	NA	TGTGCCAGCAGCCTCGGAGGGGAGGGGCAAGAGACCCAGTACTTC	CASSLGGEGQETQYF
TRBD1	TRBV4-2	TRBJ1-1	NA	TGTGCCAGCAGCCGGGAGGACAGGGTCACTGAAGCTTTCTTT	CASSREDRVTEAFF
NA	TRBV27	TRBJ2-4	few	TGTGCCAGCAGTTCACAGGGAAACATTCAGTACTTC	CASSSQGNIQYF
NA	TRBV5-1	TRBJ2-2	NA	TGCGCCAGCAGTCGTCTTAGTCGGGGGAACACCGGGGAGCTGTTTTTT	CASSRLSRGNTGELFF
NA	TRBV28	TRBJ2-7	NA	TGTGCCAGCAGTCCCCGACGGGGGATCTCCTACGAGCAGTACTTC	CASSPRRGISYEQYF
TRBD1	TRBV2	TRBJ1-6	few	TGTGCCAGCAATTCCGGGACAGGGCCCCTCCACTTT	CASNSGTGPLHF
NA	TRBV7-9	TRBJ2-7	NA	TGTGCCAGCAGCCAGGGTGAGGGGCTGGGTCGCTACGAGCAGTACTTC	CASSQGEGLGRYEQYF
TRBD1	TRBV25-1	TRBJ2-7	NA	TGTGCCAGCAGTCGACAGGGGATCCTTTACGAGCAGTACTTC	CASSRQGILYEQYF
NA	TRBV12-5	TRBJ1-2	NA	TGTGCTAGTGGTTCAAATAGGGGGGGCGCAGGCGGCTACACCTTC	CASGSNRGGAGGYTF
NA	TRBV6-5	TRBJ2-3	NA	TGTGCCAGCAGTTACTCGATCCGGGATACGCAGTATTTT	CASSYSIRDTQYF
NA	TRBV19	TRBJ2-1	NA	TGTGCCACGTCGTGGAGCCCCCCCTCCTACAATGAGCAGTTCTTC	CATSWSPPSYNEQFF
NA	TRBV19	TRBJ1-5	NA	TGTGCCAGTAGTATAAACAGGGATAGCAATCAGCCCCAGCATTTT	CASSINRDSNQPQHF
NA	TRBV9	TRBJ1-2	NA	TGTGCCAGCAGCGTCCCACCGGGAGTCCGGGATGGCTACACCTTC	CASSVPPGVRDGYTF
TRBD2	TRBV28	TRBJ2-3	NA	TGTGCCAGCAGTTTATCTTCCGGGAGGAGGACAGATACGCAGTATTTT	CASSLSSGRRTDTQYF
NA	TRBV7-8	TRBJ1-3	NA	TGTGCCAGCAGCCCCGGGGTTTACTCTGGAAACACCATATATTTT	CASSPGVYSGNTIYF
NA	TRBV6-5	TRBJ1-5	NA	TGTGCCAGCATCGAGACAGGCAATCAGCCCCAGCATTTT	CASIETGNQPQHF
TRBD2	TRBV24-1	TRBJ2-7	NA	TGTGCCACCAGTGATTTCAAGGGACCTAGCGGGCAATACGAGCAGTACTTC	CATSDFKGPSGQYEQYF
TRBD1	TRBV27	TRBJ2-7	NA	TGTGCCAGCAGTGCCGACAGGGAAAGGGGCGAGCAGTACTTC	CASSADRERGEQYF
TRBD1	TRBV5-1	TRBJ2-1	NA	TGCGCCACTTCCCTACAGGGGGCATCCTACAATGAGCAGTTCTTC	CATSLQGASYNEQFF
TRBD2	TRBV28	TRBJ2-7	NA	TGTGCCAGCAGTTTAGGGGGGGGTGACGAGCAGTACTTC	CASSLGGGDEQYF
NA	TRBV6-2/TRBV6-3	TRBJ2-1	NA	TGTGCCAGCAGTTACCCGAGTCCAGGGGGGAGTTCCTACAATGAGCAGTTCTTC	CASSYPSPGGSSYNEQFF
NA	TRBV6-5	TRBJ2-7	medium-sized	TGTGCCAGCAGTTACAGCCTTCGGGGTGAGCAGTACTTC	CASSYSLRGEQYF
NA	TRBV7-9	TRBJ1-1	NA	TGTGCCAGCGAGTGGGGGGACGGAACTGAAGCTTTCTTT	CASEWGDGTEAFF
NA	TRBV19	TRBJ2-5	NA	TGTGCCAGCCAGCATGGATCAGTAGAGACCCAGTACTTC	CASQHGSVETQYF
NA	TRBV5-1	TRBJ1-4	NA	TGCGCCAGCAGCCGAGGACCCGGCGCCTCCGCCGAAAAACTGTTTTTT	CASSRGPGASAEKLFF
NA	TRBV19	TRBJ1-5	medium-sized	TGTGCCAGTAGTTACGGGGGGCCCAATCAGCCCCAGCATTTT	CASSYGGPNQPQHF
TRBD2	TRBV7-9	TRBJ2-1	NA	TGTGCCGTCTCACGCGGGAGGGCTCGGGATGAGCAGTTCTTC	CAVSRGRARDEQFF
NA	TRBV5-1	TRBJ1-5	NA	TGCGCCAGCAAAATAGGGGGGGCTGATCAGCCCCAGCATTTT	CASKIGGADQPQHF
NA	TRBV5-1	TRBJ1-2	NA	TGCGCCAGCAGCTTGGGCACGGGGGCAGTTTCGGGCTACACCTTC	CASSLGTGAVSGYTF
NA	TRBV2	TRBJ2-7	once	TGTGCCAGCAGGTATAGGAGCTACGAGCAGTACTTC	CASRYRSYEQYF
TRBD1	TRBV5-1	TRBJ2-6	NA	TGCGCCAGCAGCTCTAGGACAGGGGGCGGCTCTGGGGCCAACGTCCTGACTTTC	CASSSRTGGGSGANVLTF
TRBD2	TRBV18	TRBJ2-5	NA	TGTGCCAGCTCACCTAGCGGGGTTCAAGAGACCCAGTACTTC	CASSPSGVQETQYF
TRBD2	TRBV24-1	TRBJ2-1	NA	TGTGCCACCCGGGGGAGCGGGAGGAGCTATGAGCAGTTCTTC	CATRGSGRSYEQFF
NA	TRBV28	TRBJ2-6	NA	TGTGCCAGCAGTAAGGACTCTGGGGCCAACGTCCTGACTTTC	CASSKDSGANVLTF
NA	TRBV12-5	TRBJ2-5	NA	TGTGCTAGTGGTTTTGCAGAGACCCAGTACTTC	CASGFAETQYF
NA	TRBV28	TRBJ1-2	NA	TGTGCCAGCAGTTTAATGGGTACAGGGAAGTTCGCCGATGGCTACACCTTC	CASSLMGTGKFADGYTF
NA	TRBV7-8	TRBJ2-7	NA	TGTGCCAGCAGCCCCTTCTACGAGCAGTACTTC	CASSPFYEQYF
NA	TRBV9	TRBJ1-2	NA	TGTGCCAGCAGCGTAGCCGGGGGCTATGGCTACACCTTC	CASSVAGGYGYTF
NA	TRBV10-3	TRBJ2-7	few	TGTGCCATCAGTGACCCCGGATACGAGCAGTACTTC	CAISDPGYEQYF
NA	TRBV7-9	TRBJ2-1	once	TGTGCCAGCAGCTTGGCAGGGCCAGGTGGGGAGCAGTTCTTC	CASSLAGPGGEQFF
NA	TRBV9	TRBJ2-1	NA	TGTGCCAGCAGCGTAGGAATTTTGGATGAGCAGTTCTTC	CASSVGILDEQFF
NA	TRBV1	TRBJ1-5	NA	TGCACCAGCAGCCAAGATTTGGGGAAGAGGCATCAGCCCCAGCATTTT	CTSSQDLGKRHQPQHF
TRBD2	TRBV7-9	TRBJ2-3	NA	TGTGCCAGCAGCTTAGTAGCGGGGGCCGATACGCAGTATTTT	CASSLVAGADTQYF
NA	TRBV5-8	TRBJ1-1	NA	TGTGCCAGCAGCTTTGGTACAGGGACGATCACTGAAGCTTTCTTT	CASSFGTGTITEAFF
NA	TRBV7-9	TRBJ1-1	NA	TGTGCCAGCAGCCAGGCCGACTTAGAAGCTTTCTTT	CASSQADLEAFF
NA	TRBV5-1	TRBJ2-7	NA	TGCGCCAGCAGCTTGACCGGACAGACCTACGAGCAGTACTTC	CASSLTGQTYEQYF